These 18 T cell receptor beta chains came from one sample sequenced in a study of blood T cells in healthy people across ages. Alongside a J-beta primer mix, a sample-barcoded 5' primer served in a second PCR lasting about 6 to 11 cycles. TCRdb ran MiXCR on the 5' RACE reads and lists one entry per CDR3 protein. The table includes about 830,000 distinct CDR3 sequences, around 62% detected once. The source material was blood. The receptor set was obtained from a man aged 25 to 45 in good health.

This chain uses TRBV6-1 with TRBJ2-7, with 7 bases fitting TRBD2. This CDR3 spans 16 amino acids. V lost 2 bases, J lost 0 bases, and 7 bases stayed unmatched. Germline V CDR1 and CDR2: MNHNS, SASEGT. Here the CDR3 DNA reads TGTGCCAGCAGTGAACTCGGGGGGACGGCCTCCTACGAGCAGTACTTC. This codes for CASSELGGTASYEQYF.

The chain is built from TRBV29-1 and TRBJ2-1; the D is unclear. Per germline, CDR1 SQVTM and CDR2 ANQGSEA. Trimming pared 4 bases from V and 2 bases from J, leaving 9 bases between. There are 13 residues in the CDR3. In DNA, the CDR3 is TGCAGCGTTGTCGGATCGCCCTACAATGAGCAGTTCTTC. Translation: CSVVGSPYNEQFF.

At least ten counts were recorded for this clonotype. The V gene is TRBV20-1, the J gene TRBJ2-1; the D gene could be TRBD1 or TRBD2 (5 bases each). V gave up 5 bases and J gave up 4 bases, with 18 bases separating them. The CDR3 length is 15 residues. Per germline, CDR1 DFQATT and CDR2 SNEGSKA (reference sequence). This CDR3 reads CSASRSGTDYNEQFF. CDR3 nucleotide sequence: TGCAGTGCTTCCCGATCCGGGACGGATTACAATGAGCAGTTCTTC.

The chain joins TRBV11-2 to TRBJ2-5; D may be TRBD1 (5 bases). V gave up 3 bases and J gave up 0 bases, with 11 bases separating them. This CDR3 is 15 amino acids long. Per the germline V gene, CDR1 is SGHAT and CDR2 is FQNNGV. The CDR3 sequence is CASSFRTPYQETQYF. CDR3 sequence (DNA): TGTGCCAGCAGCTTCAGGACACCGTACCAAGAGACCCAGTACTTC.

V usage is TRBV6-2 or TRBV6-3 and J usage is TRBJ2-1, with 9 bases identical to TRBD2. Losses at the gene ends were 5 bases for V and 2 bases for J; bases not matched to a gene: 1. CDR3 length: 14 residues. Germline V lookup: CDR1 MNHEY, CDR2 SVGEGT. In DNA form, the CDR3 reads TGTGCCAGCAGTAAGCGGGGGGCCTACAATGAGCAGTTCTTC. Protein sequence: CASSKRGAYNEQFF.

This clonotype was observed a handful of times. This chain joins TRBV9 and TRBJ1-2; D is possibly TRBD1 (5 bases). V was clipped by 3 bases and J by 7 bases, with 13 bases between them. This CDR3 region has 13 residues. CDR1 is SGDLS and CDR2 is YYNGEE in the germline V gene. The CDR3 region is CASSAAGTPGYTF. Here the CDR3 DNA reads TGTGCCAGCAGCGCCGCCGGGACCCCTGGCTACACCTTC. Drawing the rest from reference TRBV9 and TRBJ1-2, the complete variable domain is DSGVTQTPKHLITATGQRVTLRCSPRSGDLSVYWYQQSLDQGLQFLIQYYNGEERAKGNILERFSAQQFPDLHSELNLSSLELGDSALYFCASSAAGTPGYTFGSGTRLTVV.

There are a few counts of this clonotype. The chain has TRBV21-1 and TRBJ2-3; the table names TRBD1, a call not compared with the DNA. TRBV21-1 is reported as a pseudogene. This CDR3 contains 17 residues. The CDR3 bases are TGTGCCAGCAGCAAATTGGGGTGGGGACACTACACAGATACGCAGTATTTT. Its translation is CASSKLGWGHYTDTQYF.

The chain links TRBV6-6 to TRBJ1-2; D is uncertain. The CDR3 has 15 residues. Trimming took 11 bases from V and 2 from J, leaving 21 bases between them. Germline lookup yields CDR1 MNHNY and CDR2 SVGAGI (reference sequence). The DNA of the CDR3 is TGTGCCCTTCTTTCGCGAGGTTGGGCCAACTATGGCTACACCTTC. It is translated as CALLSRGWANYGYTF.

The genes are TRBV6-2 or TRBV6-3 and TRBJ2-3; D is ambiguous. The V end lost 0 bases, the J end lost 6 bases, and 13 bases lay between the germline ends. This CDR3 contains 15 residues. Germline V lookup: CDR1 MNHEY, CDR2 SVGEGT. CDR3 sequence reads: CASSYSFVQGDTQYF. CDR3 in DNA: TGTGCCAGCAGTTACTCGTTCGTGCAAGGCGATACGCAGTATTTT.

V and J are TRBV4-1 and TRBJ1-6; D unresolved. Trimming removed 0 bases from V and 4 bases from J, with 13 bases in between. Germline CDR1 MGHRA, CDR2 YSYEKL. The length of the CDR3 is 17 residues. The CDR3 loop is CASSQDVRFEYNSPLHF. The CDR3 DNA sequence: TGCGCCAGCAGCCAAGATGTCAGGTTTGAATATAATTCACCCCTCCACTTT.

The chain has TRBV3-1 and TRBJ1-6; TRBD1 agrees at 7 bases. Germline values: CDR1 LGHDT, CDR2 YNNKEL (reference sequence). The CDR3 totals 16 residues. V lost 3 bases, J lost 7 bases, and 9 bases stayed unmatched. The DNA of the CDR3 is TGTGCCAGCAGCCAGGCTCGGGACAGCCCCAATTCACCCCTCCACTTT. It encodes CASSQARDSPNSPLHF.

The rearrangement links TRBV11-1 to TRBJ2-1; no firm D call. Trimming removed 0 bases from V and 0 bases from J, with 12 bases in between. The CDR3 sequence is 17 residues long. Germline V CDR1 and CDR2: SGHAT, FQDESV (reference sequence). The CDR3, as DNA: TGTGCCAGCAGCTTAGCGGATTGGCCAAGCTCCTACAATGAGCAGTTCTTC. Its translation is CASSLADWPSSYNEQFF.

This clonotype was seen a few times. The V and J genes are TRBV4-1 and TRBJ2-3; D ambiguous. V lost 1 base and J 8 bases, leaving 10 bases between the germline ends. This CDR3 has 13 amino acids. Germline CDR1 reads MGHRA; CDR2 reads YSYEKL. In DNA form, the CDR3 reads TGCGCCAGCAGCCAAGTGGTCCTCGGTACGCAGTATTTT. This sequence encodes CASSQVVLGTQYF.

The chain has TRBV29-1 and TRBJ2-7; D not resolved. The CDR3 is 12 amino acids. In germline, CDR1 is SQVTM, CDR2 ANQGSEA. Trimming left V 4 bases short and J 0 bases short, with 7 bases between. CDR3 residues: CSVGHSSYEQYF. The DNA for the CDR3 is TGCAGCGTTGGGCACAGCTCCTACGAGCAGTACTTC.

The chain combines TRBV20-1 with TRBJ2-4; 7 bases map to TRBD2. The J call may be mistaken, given a closer DNA end match to TRBJ2-7. The germline V gene encodes CDR1 DFQATT and CDR2 SNEGSKA (reference sequence). This CDR3 contains 16 residues. The CDR3: CSARDRAGRVSYEQYF. CDR3 nucleotides: TGCAGTGCTAGAGATCGGGCAGGGAGGGTCTCCTACGAGCAGTACTTC.

This chain connects TRBV6-2 or TRBV6-3 to TRBJ1-1; a weak D match, TRBD1 (6 bases). Germline CDR1 is MNHEY and CDR2 is SVGEGT. There are 14 residues in the CDR3. With 5 bases removed from V and 1 base from J, the gap between germline ends came to 11 bases. Written as DNA, the CDR3 is TGTGCCAGCAGTACCTACAGGGAGAACACTGAAGCTTTCTTT. Translation gives CASSTYRENTEAFF.

V usage is TRBV4-1 and J usage is TRBJ2-4; 12 positions match TRBD2. V dropped 2 bases and J dropped 7; count of bases not matched to a gene: 3. This CDR3 region has 15 residues. Germline V lookup: CDR1 MGHRA, CDR2 YSYEKL. The CDR3 coding sequence is TGCGCCAGCAGCCAACTAGCGGGGGGGCCGAACATTCAGTACTTC. Protein sequence: CASSQLAGGPNIQYF.

The chain has TRBV6-5 and TRBJ2-3, with D maybe TRBD1 (6 bases). Germline lookup yields CDR1 MNHEY and CDR2 SVGAGI. Trimming cost V 2 bases and J 5 bases, with 17 bases left between them. The CDR3 spans 16 residues. CDR3 region: CASSYGTGRSGDTQYF. The CDR3 region has the DNA TGTGCCAGCAGTTACGGAACAGGGAGAAGTGGAGATACGCAGTATTTT.